The T cell receptor (beta chain) described here comes from a study of cytomegalovirus exposure and HLA in healthy donors. Study-wide results and caveats: Reportedly, diagnosis of cytomegalovirus status by the classifier showed high specificity and sensitivity. Information on immune exposure was restricted to one variable (CMV serostatus). Common viral pathogens were later found to be apparently linked to several of the most significant clusters.

A word on this clone: Its antigen is not known.

The primer mix had 60 Vbeta and 13 Jbeta primers. Generated by immunoSEQ multiplex PCR, the TCRdb table keeps only in-frame clones and is missing some. The sample carries 140,000 to 150,000 clones, about 64% recorded once. This TCR was sampled from a man aged 60-69 years in good health and CMV-seronegative. The sequenced sample consisted of PBMCs.

The DNA for the CDR3 is TGTGCCAGCAGTATGGACAGGGGGAACATTCAGTACTTC. This encodes CASSMDRGNIQYF. The gene calls are TRBV6-1 and TRBJ2-4, with TRBD1 matching 10 bases. Per the germline V gene, CDR1 is MNHNS and CDR2 is SASEGT. This CDR3 has 13 amino acids. Unmatched junction bases numbered 2, after V lost 5 bases and J lost 7 bases.